A single sample is the source of the 31 T cell receptor beta chains below, sequenced in a study of blood T cell repertoires in COVID-19 (dated by TCRdb to the early 2020s). Library generation was performed with the immunoSEQ multiplex PCR assay. Sourced from immuneACCESS, this table was stored by TCRdb with only in-frame sequences that have V and J called. A share of the clones is absent; for the studies checked, an unresolved V gene accounts for under half, and the remainder has no known explanation. The sample data list around 300,000 clones, and approximately 83% of these were observed just once. The top ten clonotypes cover 13% of the sample. Sequenced sample: peripheral blood. The origin of the receptors is a human donor in a cohort sampled during active COVID-19.

In the case of this clone: In the same sample, other DNA sequences code for this CDR3. The V gene is TRBV19, the J gene TRBJ2-2, with D maybe TRBD1 (5 bases). Trimming took 3 bases from V and 0 from J, leaving 8 bases between them. In germline, CDR1 is LNHDA, CDR2 SQIVND (reference sequence). CDR3 length equals 15 residues. As DNA, the CDR3 is TGTGCCAGTAGTATCCAGGGTACGAACACCGGGGAGCTGTTTTTT. This codes for CASSIQGTNTGELFF. The full variable domain, its missing parts supplied by reference TRBV19 and TRBJ2-2, is DGGITQSPKYLFRKEGQNVTLSCEQNLNHDAMYWYRQDPGQGLRLIYYSQIVNDFQKGDIAEGYSVSREKKESFPLTVTSAQKNPTAFYLCASSIQGTNTGELFFGEGSRLTVL.

V is TRBV7-9 and J is TRBJ1-5; D is unresolved. The V gene's germline CDR1 is SEHNR and CDR2 FQNEAQ (reference sequence). The CDR3 has 13 amino acids. Trimming removed 2 bases from V and 10 bases from J, with 12 bases in between. The CDR3 bases are TGTGCCAGCAGCTTATATCTCGAGACTCCCCAGCATTTT. It specifies CASSLYLETPQHF.

The chain carries TRBV6-2 or TRBV6-3 and TRBJ2-7; a possible D gene is TRBD1 (6 bases). The CDR3 runs to 12 residues. The ends were cut back, 5 bases at V and 4 bases at J, with 9 bases in the middle. Germline lookup yields CDR1 MNHEY and CDR2 SVGEGT. The CDR3 region is CASSRQAYEQYF. The CDR3 coding sequence is TGTGCCAGCAGTCGACAGGCTTACGAGCAGTACTTC.

The chain joins TRBV6-5 to TRBJ1-6, with D possibly TRBD1 on 6 matching bases. The ends were cut back, 6 bases at V and 6 bases at J, with 12 bases in the middle. Germline lookup yields CDR1 MNHEY and CDR2 SVGAGI. CDR3 length: 14 residues. The CDR3 here is CASRRQEINSPLHF. In DNA form, the CDR3 reads TGTGCCAGCAGAAGACAGGAAATTAATTCACCCCTCCACTTT.

This clone was seen a single time. The chain uses TRBV28 and TRBJ2-1, with 7 bases matching TRBD2. The CDR3 is 13 residues long. The germline V gene encodes CDR1 MDHEN and CDR2 SYDVKM. Trimming at V came to 6 bases and at J to 6 bases, leaving 5 bases not matched to a gene. The CDR3 DNA reads TGTGCCAGCAGCGAGGGAGGGGCCAATGAGCAGTTCTTC. It yields the protein CASSEGGANEQFF.

Points on this clone: Other DNA sequences of this sample code for an identical CDR3. This rearrangement joins TRBV11-3 to TRBJ1-1; 8 nucleotides align to TRBD1. CDR3 length: 13 amino acids. Trimming cost V 5 bases and J 3 bases; bases outside gene matches: 2. Germline V gene lookup returns CDR1 SGHNT and CDR2 YENEEA. CDR3 in DNA: TGTGCCAGCAGCCTGGACAGGGACACTGAAGCTTTCTTT. Its translation is CASSLDRDTEAFF.

On this clone itself: The same CDR3 also results from other DNA sequences found in this sample. The chain uses TRBV3-1 (or the pseudogene TRBV3-2) and TRBJ2-1, with TRBD2 matching 10 bases. Germline values: CDR1 LGHDT, CDR2 YNNKEL (reference sequence). Germline trimming cut 2 bases from V and 9 bases from J; bases unmatched to any gene: 4. This CDR3 has 14 residues. CDR3 sequence: CASSQLAGVGEQFF. CDR3 coding DNA: TGTGCCAGCAGCCAACTAGCGGGAGTAGGTGAGCAGTTCTTC.

The chain links TRBV4-3 to TRBJ2-3, with D tentatively TRBD1 (6 bases). Per the germline V gene, CDR1 is LGHNA and CDR2 is YSLEER. The CDR3 runs to 15 residues. V was pared by 1 base and J by 2 bases, with 10 bases between. The DNA for the CDR3 is TGCGCCAGCAGCCAAGCTCGGGACAACACAGATACGCAGTATTTT. It yields the protein CASSQARDNTDTQYF.

The chain carries TRBV6-5 and TRBJ2-1; 10 bases map to TRBD2. The CDR3 extends over 15 amino acids. V was pared by 5 bases and J by 8 bases, with 9 bases of the junction left unmatched. Germline V CDR1 and CDR2: MNHEY, SVGAGI. CDR3 bases: TGTGCCAGCAGTATCGAGCGGGAGGGCAGGGATGAGCAGTTCTTC. Its translation: CASSIEREGRDEQFF.

This clone has more than one count but fewer than ten. The chain is built from TRBV7-8 and TRBJ1-2; 8 bases agree with TRBD1. The CDR3 has 14 amino acids. The V segment lost 5 bases and the J segment 4 bases; nucleotides outside the gene matches: 6. Germline V lookup: CDR1 SGHVS, CDR2 FQNEAQ. CDR3 DNA: TGTGCCAGCAGCAGTTGGGACAGGAGCTATGGCTACACCTTC. This gives the protein CASSSWDRSYGYTF.

The chain is built from TRBV2 and TRBJ1-2; D ambiguous. The germline V gene has CDR1 SNHLY and CDR2 FYNNEI. Between the trimmed V and J ends, which lost 7 bases and 8 bases, there was a span of 14 bases. The CDR3 runs 12 residues. CDR3 loop: CASTADIGGYTF. Written as DNA, the CDR3 is TGTGCCAGCACTGCCGATATCGGGGGCTACACCTTC.

The chain joins TRBV7-6 to TRBJ2-1; 8 nucleotides match TRBD2. This CDR3 is built from 17 residues. From germline, CDR1 is SGHVS and CDR2 FNYEAQ. With V trimmed by 2 bases and J by 0 bases, 6 bases remained unmatched. The CDR3 is CASSLSTGGTSYNEQFF. DNA for the CDR3: TGTGCCAGCAGCTTATCTACGGGAGGGACCTCCTACAATGAGCAGTTCTTC.

The J gene is TRBJ2-7, the V gene TRBV28, with 9 bases that match TRBD1. Germline-derived CDR1 and CDR2 are MDHEN and SYDVKM. Losses at the gene ends were 7 bases for V and 5 bases for J; bases not matched to a gene: 6. The CDR3 is made up of 13 amino acids. As DNA, the CDR3 is TGTGCCAGCACCCGGGACAGGGCACACGAGCAGTACTTC. Its protein is CASTRDRAHEQYF.

The J gene is TRBJ1-1, the V gene TRBV18; the D gene is possibly TRBD1 (5 bases). The CDR3 length is 13 residues. Germline assignment: CDR1 KGHSH and CDR2 LQKENI. V dropped 5 bases and J dropped 1 base, with 8 bases sitting between them. The CDR3 sequence is CASSLTENTEAFF. The CDR3 region has the DNA TGTGCCAGCTCATTGACAGAGAACACTGAAGCTTTCTTT.

The rearrangement links TRBV24-1 to TRBJ2-1, with a possible D match to TRBD1 (6 bases). CDR1 and CDR2 (germline): KGHDR, SFDVKD. Trimming shortened V by 1 base and J by 9 bases, and 15 bases separated the two germline ends. CDR3 length: 15 amino acids. CDR3 sequence reads: CATSDFSRGIGEQFF. CDR3 DNA: TGTGCCACCAGTGATTTCTCCAGGGGTATCGGTGAGCAGTTCTTC.

This rearrangement joins TRBV6-5 to TRBJ2-3; D call uncertain. This CDR3 is 14 amino acids long. Between the trimmed V and J ends, which lost 5 bases and 1 base, there was a span of 10 bases. From germline, CDR1 is MNHEY and CDR2 SVGAGI. CDR3 bases: TGTGCCAGCAGTAAAACAGCTGGCACAGATACGCAGTATTTT. It specifies CASSKTAGTDTQYF.

This clone appeared once. This CDR3 reads CASSLNRGIYEQYF. The CDR3 region has the DNA TGTGCCAGCAGCCTGAACAGGGGGATCTACGAGCAGTACTTC. The chain links TRBV6-5 to TRBJ2-7; 8 bases align to TRBD1. Germline CDR1 and CDR2: MNHEY and SVGAGI. J lost 3 bases, V lost 6 bases, and 7 bases had no gene match. CDR3 size: 14 residues.

The chain is built from TRBV12-3 or TRBV12-4 and TRBJ1-2; D is unclear. Trimming took 6 bases from V and 5 from J, leaving 13 bases between them. This CDR3 has 13 residues. The CDR3 spells CASRITGVYGYTF. CDR3 nucleotide sequence: TGTGCCAGCAGAATTACCGGGGTTTATGGCTACACCTTC.

The gene calls are TRBV11-2 and TRBJ1-1, with D hard to call. Germline CDR1 and CDR2: SGHAT and FQNNGV. Deletions cut 0 bases from V and 6 bases from J, with 5 bases between. CDR3 length: 12 amino acids. The DNA for the CDR3 is TGTGCCAGCAGCTTAGACGGGGCTGAAGCTTTCTTT. Its translation: CASSLDGAEAFF.

The chain carries TRBV7-9 and TRBJ1-4, with D possibly TRBD1 on 5 matching bases. The V end lost 6 bases, the J end lost 5 bases, and 13 bases lay between the germline ends. The CDR3 has 14 amino acids. Germline V gives CDR1 SEHNR, CDR2 FQNEAQ (reference sequence). The CDR3 region has the DNA TGTGCCAGCAGTACCGGGACTGCCAATGAAAAACTGTTTTTT. This codes for CASSTGTANEKLFF.

The J gene is TRBJ2-2, the V gene TRBV19; 9 bases agree with TRBD2. This CDR3 is 17 amino acids long. Germline CDR1 LNHDA, CDR2 SQIVND (reference sequence). V shed 7 bases and J 0 bases; nucleotides not matched to a gene: 9. The CDR3: CASKYSLAGTNTGELFF. CDR3 DNA: TGTGCCAGTAAATACTCACTAGCGGGCACGAACACCGGGGAGCTGTTTTTT.

CDR3 amino acids: CASSPESGRRPYNEQFF. The CDR3 bases are TGTGCCAGCTCACCGGAAAGCGGGAGACGCCCTTACAATGAGCAGTTCTTC. V and J are TRBV18 and TRBJ2-1; 8 bases are shared with TRBD2. The CDR3 sequence is 17 residues long. The junction had 11 bases not matched to a gene; V was cut back by 3 bases and J by 4 bases. The germline CDR1 and CDR2 sequences are KGHSH and LQKENI.

In DNA form, the CDR3 reads TGTGCCAGCAGCAACCCAGGGTCCTACAATGAGCAGTTCTTC. Amino acids: CASSNPGSYNEQFF. J is TRBJ2-1 and V is TRBV7-2; D may be TRBD1 (5 bases). Germline CDR1 SGHTA, CDR2 FQGNSA. V lost 5 bases to trimming and J lost 1 base, with 9 bases between them. This CDR3 has 14 residues.

This clone was seen just once. The rearrangement joins TRBV7-2 to TRBJ2-6, with 7 bases that match TRBD2. Germline lookup yields CDR1 SGHTA and CDR2 FQGNSA. The CDR3 length is 15 residues. J lost 2 bases, V lost 5 bases, and 3 bases had no gene match. This CDR3 reads CASSGAGAGANVLTF. The CDR3 bases are TGTGCCAGCAGCGGGGCGGGAGCTGGGGCCAACGTCCTGACTTTC. Complete variable domain (other parts from reference TRBV7-2 and TRBJ2-6): GAGVSQSPSNKVTEKGKDVELRCDPISGHTALYWYRQSLGQGLEFLIYFQGNSAPDKSGLPSDRFSAERTGGSVSTLTIQRTQQEDSAVYLCASSGAGAGANVLTFGAGSRLTVL.

V is TRBV19 and J is TRBJ1-5; D is perhaps TRBD1 (5 bases). Trimming removed 4 bases at V and 4 bases at J, with 11 bases between. The CDR3 consists of 14 residues. Germline lookup yields CDR1 LNHDA and CDR2 SQIVND (reference sequence). CDR3 loop: CASSTDSLNQPQHF. The CDR3 bases are TGTGCCAGTAGTACCGACAGCCTTAATCAGCCCCAGCATTTT.

The sample holds a few counts of this clone. The chain carries TRBV27 and TRBJ2-7; 9 bases agree with TRBD1. The germline V gene encodes CDR1 MNHEY and CDR2 SMNVEV (reference sequence). The CDR3 runs to 14 residues. V gave up 9 bases and J gave up 5 bases; unmatched junction bases: 11. The CDR3 bases are TGTGCCAGTCACTCCGGGACAGGGTCCCACGAGCAGTACTTC. Translation gives CASHSGTGSHEQYF.

The chain uses TRBV4-1 and TRBJ2-5; 8 nucleotides align to TRBD1. Germline V gene data show CDR1 as MGHRA and CDR2 as YSYEKL. The CDR3 runs 15 residues. Losses at the gene ends were 4 bases for V and 1 base for J; bases not matched to a gene: 5. CDR3 in amino acids: CASSRRGQGQETQYF. The CDR3 nucleotides read TGCGCCAGCAGCCGCCGAGGACAGGGCCAAGAGACCCAGTACTTC.

The chain is built from TRBV7-3 and TRBJ2-2, with 9 bases lining up with TRBD2. V lost 4 bases to trimming and J lost 0 bases; unmatched junction nucleotides: 3. Germline-derived CDR1 and CDR2 are SGHTA and FQGTGA. The CDR3 is 16 amino acids. The CDR3 is CASSSRLAANTGELFF. CDR3 DNA sequence: TGTGCCAGCAGCTCCCGACTAGCGGCGAACACCGGGGAGCTGTTTTTT.

The chain employs TRBV28 and TRBJ2-1; D call uncertain. The CDR3 is made up of 15 amino acids. Trimming removed 6 bases at V and 4 bases at J, with 16 bases between. Germline V gives CDR1 MDHEN, CDR2 SYDVKM. The CDR3 DNA reads TGTGCCAGCAGACCCCCCAAGCTCTCGTACAATGAGCAGTTCTTC. Protein: CASRPPKLSYNEQFF.

V gene TRBV7-2 combines with J gene TRBJ2-2; 9 nucleotides match TRBD2. This CDR3 has 15 residues. The V gene's germline CDR1 is SGHTA and CDR2 FQGNSA. V trimming: 6 bases; J trimming: 2 bases; junction bases outside the gene matches: 4. CDR3 residues: CASRLGLANTGELFF. CDR3 coding DNA: TGTGCCAGCAGGTTGGGACTAGCCAACACCGGGGAGCTGTTTTTT.

The chain uses TRBV6-6 and TRBJ1-5, with TRBD1 as a possible D gene (5 bases). Trimming removed 4 bases at V and 2 bases at J, with 9 bases between. This CDR3 contains 14 residues. Per germline, CDR1 MNHNY and CDR2 SVGAGI (reference sequence). The CDR3 loop reads CASSSGVGNQPQHF. The CDR3 nucleotides are TGTGCCAGCAGTTCGGGGGTCGGCAATCAGCCCCAGCATTTT.